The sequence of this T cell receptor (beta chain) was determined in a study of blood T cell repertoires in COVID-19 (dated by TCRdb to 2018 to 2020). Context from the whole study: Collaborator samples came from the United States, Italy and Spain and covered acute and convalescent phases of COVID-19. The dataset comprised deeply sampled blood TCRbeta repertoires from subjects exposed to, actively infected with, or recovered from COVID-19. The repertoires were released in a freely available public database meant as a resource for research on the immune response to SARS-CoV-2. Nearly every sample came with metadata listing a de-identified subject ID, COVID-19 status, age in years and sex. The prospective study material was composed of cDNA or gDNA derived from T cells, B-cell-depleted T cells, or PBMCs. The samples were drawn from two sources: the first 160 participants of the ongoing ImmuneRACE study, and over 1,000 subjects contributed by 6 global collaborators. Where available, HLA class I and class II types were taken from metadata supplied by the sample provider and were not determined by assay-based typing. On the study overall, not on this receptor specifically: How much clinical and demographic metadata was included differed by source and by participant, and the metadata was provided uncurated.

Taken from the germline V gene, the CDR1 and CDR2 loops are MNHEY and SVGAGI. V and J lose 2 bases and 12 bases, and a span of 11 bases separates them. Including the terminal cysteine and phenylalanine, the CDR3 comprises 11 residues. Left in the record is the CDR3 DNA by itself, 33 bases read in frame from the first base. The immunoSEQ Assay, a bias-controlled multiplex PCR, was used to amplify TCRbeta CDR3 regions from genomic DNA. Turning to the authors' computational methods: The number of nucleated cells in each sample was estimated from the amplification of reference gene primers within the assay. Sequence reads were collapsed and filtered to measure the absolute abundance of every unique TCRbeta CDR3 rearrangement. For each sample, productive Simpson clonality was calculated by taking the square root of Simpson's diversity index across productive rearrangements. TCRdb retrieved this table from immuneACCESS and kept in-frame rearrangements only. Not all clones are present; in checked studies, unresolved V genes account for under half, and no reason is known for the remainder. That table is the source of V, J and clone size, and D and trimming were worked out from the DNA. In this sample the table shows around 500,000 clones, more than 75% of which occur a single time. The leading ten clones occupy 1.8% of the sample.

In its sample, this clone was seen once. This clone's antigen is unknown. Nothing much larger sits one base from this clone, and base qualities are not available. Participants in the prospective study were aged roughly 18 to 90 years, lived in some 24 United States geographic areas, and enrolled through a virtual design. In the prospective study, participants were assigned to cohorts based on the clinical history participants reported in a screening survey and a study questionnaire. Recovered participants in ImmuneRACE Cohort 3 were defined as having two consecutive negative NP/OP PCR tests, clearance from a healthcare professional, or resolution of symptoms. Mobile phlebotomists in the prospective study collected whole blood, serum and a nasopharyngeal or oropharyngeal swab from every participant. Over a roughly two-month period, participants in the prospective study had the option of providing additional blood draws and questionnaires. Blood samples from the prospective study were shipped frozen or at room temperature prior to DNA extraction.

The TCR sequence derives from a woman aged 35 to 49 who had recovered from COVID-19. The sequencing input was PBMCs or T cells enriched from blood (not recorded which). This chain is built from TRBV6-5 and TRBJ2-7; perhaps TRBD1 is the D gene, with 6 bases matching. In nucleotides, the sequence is TGTGCCAGCAGTTACCGAGACAGGAGGTACTTC. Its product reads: CASSYRDRRYF.